The rows below give T cell receptor beta chains drawn from one sample of a study of shared clonotypes between healthy human individuals. The repertoire was sequenced with immunoSEQ multiplex PCR; TCRdb's copy has only in-frame clones and lacks some. The table records more than 2 million clones, approximately 95% of them present only once. The sample comprised naive CD8+ T cells sorted from blood. All receptors derive from a man in his late teens or twenties in good health. CDR3s include the opening cysteine and the closing phenylalanine or tryptophan. A D gene is named only where the DNA matches it firmly. Clone size is stated in some rows and not others, as once, few, many or a class when expanded.

>.|TRBJ2-7|TRBV25-1|.
CASSDSPPYEQYF
TGTGCCAGCAGTGATTCCCCCCCCTACGAGCAGTACTTC
>.|TRBJ2-1|TRBV7-9|.
CASSLGPGEQFF
TGTGCCAGCAGCTTGGGCCCCGGTGAGCAGTTCTTC
>.|TRBJ2-7|TRBV4-1|TRBD1
CASSSRQGYEQYF
TGCGCCAGCAGCTCGAGACAGGGCTACGAGCAGTACTTC
>.|TRBJ2-1|TRBV27|.
CASSFIGPGSSYNEQFF
TGTGCCAGCAGTTTTATAGGACCCGGGAGCTCCTACAATGAGCAGTTCTTC
>.|TRBJ2-1|TRBV29-1|.
CSVEKWTASYNEQFF
TGCAGCGTTGAGAAGTGGACAGCCTCCTACAATGAGCAGTTCTTC
>.|TRBJ1-1|TRBV10-1|.
CASSEAGSTEAFF
TGCGCCAGCAGTGAGGCAGGGAGTACTGAAGCTTTCTTT
>.|TRBJ2-3|TRBV5-6|.
CASSRVDRTDTQYF
TGTGCCAGCAGCAGAGTTGACCGCACAGATACGCAGTATTTT
>.|TRBJ2-2|TRBV5-4|.
CASSFGLYTGELFF
TGTGCCAGCAGCTTCGGCCTGTACACCGGGGAGCTGTTTTTT
>.|TRBJ1-5|TRBV6-5|TRBD1
CASSPTGAGNQPQHF
TGTGCCAGCAGCCCGACAGGGGCGGGAAATCAGCCCCAGCATTTT
>.|TRBJ1-1|TRBV5-6|.
CASSLATGVTEAFF
TGTGCCAGCAGCTTGGCCACGGGGGTTACTGAAGCTTTCTTT
>once|TRBJ1-1|TRBV19|.
CASSIIGDGFEAFF
TGTGCCAGTAGTATAATCGGGGACGGGTTTGAAGCTTTCTTT
>.|TRBJ1-2|TRBV25-1|.
CASSEFGGNYGYTF
TGTGCCAGCAGTGAATTTGGGGGAAACTATGGCTACACCTTC
>.|TRBJ2-7|TRBV28|TRBD1
CASSQTGGSYEQYF
TGTGCCAGCAGTCAGACAGGGGGCTCCTACGAGCAGTACTTC
>.|TRBJ1-2|TRBV6-1|.
CASSEGQIIYGYTF
TGTGCCAGCAGTGAAGGGCAGATTATCTATGGCTACACCTTC
>.|TRBJ1-5|TRBV28|TRBD1
CASQPRGRYPVHQPQHF
TGTGCCAGCCAACCCAGGGGGAGGTATCCCGTACATCAGCCCCAGCATTTT
>.|TRBJ1-5|TRBV11-2|.
CASSLEGFQPQHF
TGTGCCAGCAGCTTAGAGGGTTTTCAGCCCCAGCATTTT
>.|TRBJ1-1|TRBV11-3|.
CASSPGTVTEAFF
TGTGCCAGCAGCCCGGGGACGGTCACTGAAGCTTTCTTT
>.|TRBJ2-7|TRBV30|TRBD2
CAWTWRGKSYEQYF
TGTGCCTGGACCTGGCGGGGGAAATCGTACGAGCAGTACTTC
>.|TRBJ2-3|TRBV27|.
CASSWSSTDTQYF
TGTGCCAGCAGTTGGTCTAGCACAGATACGCAGTATTTT
>.|TRBJ2-5|TRBV5-1|TRBD2
CASRAFSGGYQETQYF
TGCGCCAGCCGCGCTTTTAGCGGGGGTTACCAAGAGACCCAGTACTTC
>.|TRBJ2-2|TRBV13|.
CASSFQGSGELFF
TGTGCCAGCAGCTTCCAGGGTTCCGGGGAGCTGTTTTTT
>.|TRBJ1-1|TRBV9|.
CASSPFTGPMNTEAFF
TGTGCCAGCAGCCCCTTCACAGGTCCCATGAACACTGAAGCTTTCTTT
>.|TRBJ2-5|TRBV6-1|TRBD1
CASSATGFQETQYF
TGTGCCAGCAGTGCGACAGGGTTCCAAGAGACCCAGTACTTC
>.|TRBJ2-7|TRBV27|TRBD1
CASSPGTGFYEQYF
TGTGCCAGCAGCCCCGGGACAGGGTTCTACGAGCAGTACTTC
>.|TRBJ2-1|TRBV10-2|.
CASSEVSSYNEQFF
TGCGCCAGCAGTGAGGTTAGCTCCTACAATGAGCAGTTCTTC
>.|TRBJ2-3|TRBV5-1|.
CASSLVGTSTDTQYF
TGCGCCAGCAGCTTGGTTGGGACTAGCACAGATACGCAGTATTTT
>.|TRBJ2-3|TRBV5-1|.
CASSPAGPTDTQYF
TGCGCCAGCAGCCCCGCGGGGCCCACAGATACGCAGTATTTT
>.|TRBJ2-7|TRBV4-1|TRBD2
CASSFSGTYEQYF
TGCGCCAGCAGTTTTAGCGGGACCTACGAGCAGTACTTC